This TCR beta chain stems from a study of blood T cell repertoires in COVID-19. Study background: The analysed material was cDNA or gDNA that came from T cells, B-cell-depleted T cells, or PBMCs.

Per the original methods: Estimation of nucleated cell counts was performed using reference gene primer amplification. Sequenced by immunoSEQ multiplex PCR; TCRdb stores in-frame clones only, minus some. D and trimming were read from the DNA, whereas the V and J calls and clone size are those reported in that table. The sample carries approximately 270,000 clones, roughly 89% recorded once. J gave up 6 bases and V 6 bases, and 9 bases lay outside the gene matches. The CDR3 has 14 amino acids. Germline V gene sequence: CDR1 MGHDK, CDR2 SYGVNS. The origin of this receptor is a man aged 45-65 years with acute or convalescent COVID-19. This chain connects TRBV25-1 to TRBJ1-2; 8 bases are a match to TRBD1. Sequencing was carried out using peripheral blood. CDR3 sequence reads: CASRRTGRNDGYTF. The CDR3 bases are TGTGCCAGCAGAAGGACAGGGAGGAATGATGGCTACACCTTC.